Each of the 5 T cell receptor beta chains below was sequenced from the same sample in a study of T-cell memory formation after mild COVID-19. TCRdb fed the 5' RACE reads into MiXCR, producing one record per CDR3 protein. The data contain roughly 300,000 distinct CDR3 sequences, 12% to 15% of them singletons. The sequencing sample was made of PBMCs or a T cell subset sorted from them (not recorded which). All receptors come from a young man who had mild COVID-19 (a few samples of this study predate the infection). Cell type and time point are not known.

This clonotype was observed a few times. The rearrangement links TRBV10-2 to TRBJ2-7; tentatively, D is TRBD1 (6 bases). This CDR3 contains 13 residues. Germline V gives CDR1 WSHSY, CDR2 SAAADI. Deletions cut 6 bases from V and 1 base from J, with 10 bases between. CDR3 in amino acids: CASRQGRSYEQYV. The CDR3 DNA reads TGCGCCAGCAGGCAGGGGAGATCCTACGAGCAGTACGTC.

The sample holds a few counts of this clonotype. The CDR3 coding sequence is TGTGCCAGCAACGGACTAGCCTCTTGGGAGCAGTACTTC. It is translated as CASNGLASWEQYF. This sequence joins TRBV6-6 and TRBJ2-7; the match to TRBD2 covers 8 bases. The V and J ends lost 7 bases and 7 bases, in that order; junction bases with no gene match: 9. Germline CDR1 reads MNHNY; CDR2 reads SVGAGI (reference sequence). This CDR3 is built from 13 residues.

The chain couples TRBV5-1 to TRBJ2-5; D gene unclear. The V end lost 4 bases, the J end lost 1 base, and 14 bases lay between the germline ends. This CDR3 spans 15 amino acids. Per the germline V gene, CDR1 is SGHRS and CDR2 is YFSETQ. CDR3 coding DNA: TGCGCCAGCAGCGCGACACCCGCCAGCCAAGAGACCCAGTACTTC. This codes for CASSATPASQETQYF.

The chain's CDR3 is CASSFPDLRGYTF. The CDR3 DNA follows: TGTGCCAGCAGCTTCCCCGACCTACGAGGCTACACCTTC. The chain recombines TRBV7-2 with TRBJ1-2; no clear D gene. Trimming removed 3 bases at V and 8 bases at J, with 13 bases between. The CDR3 is 13 amino acids. Germline V gives CDR1 SGHTA, CDR2 FQGNSA.

This clonotype showed up just a few times. The genes are TRBV7-9 and TRBJ2-3, with D uncertain. CDR3 length: 13 residues. CDR1 SEHNR and CDR2 FQNEAQ come from the germline V gene (reference sequence). The V gene lost 5 bases and the J gene lost 4 bases, with 10 bases spanning the gap. CDR3 residues: CASSGSVSDTQYF. The DNA for the CDR3 is TGTGCCAGCAGCGGATCGGTTTCAGATACGCAGTATTTT.